This T cell receptor (beta chain) derives from a study of shared clonotypes between healthy human individuals. Profiled with immunoSEQ multiplex PCR; TCRdb holds only in-frame clones, not every one. The sample yields under 1 million clones, more than 85% seen once. CD8 cells regarded as naive lacked CD45RO, were positively chosen for CCR7, and omitted terminally differentiated effector memory CD45RA+ cells. CDR1 is SNHLY and CDR2 is FYNNEI in the germline V gene. V was trimmed by 7 bases and J by 1 base, leaving 13 bases between them. CDR3 length: 15 residues. The sequenced sample was naive CD8+ T cells sorted from blood. This clonotype was obtained from a man younger than 45 in good health. The V call is TRBV2, the J call TRBJ2-2; perhaps D is TRBD1 or TRBD2 (5 bases each). In nucleotides, the CDR3 is TGTGCCAGCACCGGGGACGGGGAGAACACCGGGGAGCTGTTTTTT. This codes for CASTGDGENTGELFF.